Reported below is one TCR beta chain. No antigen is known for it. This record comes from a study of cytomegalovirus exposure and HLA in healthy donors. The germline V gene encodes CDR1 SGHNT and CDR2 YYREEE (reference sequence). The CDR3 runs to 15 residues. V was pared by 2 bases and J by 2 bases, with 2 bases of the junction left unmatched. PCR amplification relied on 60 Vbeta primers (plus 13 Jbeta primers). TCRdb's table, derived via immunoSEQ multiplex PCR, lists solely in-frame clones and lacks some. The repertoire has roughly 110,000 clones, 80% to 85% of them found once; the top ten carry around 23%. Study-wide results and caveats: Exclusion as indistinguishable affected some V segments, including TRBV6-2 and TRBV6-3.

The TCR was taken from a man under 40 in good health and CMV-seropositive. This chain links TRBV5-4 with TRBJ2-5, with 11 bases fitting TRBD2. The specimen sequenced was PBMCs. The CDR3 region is CASSFVAGGQETQYF. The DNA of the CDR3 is TGTGCCAGCAGCTTCGTAGCGGGGGGGCAAGAGACCCAGTACTTC.